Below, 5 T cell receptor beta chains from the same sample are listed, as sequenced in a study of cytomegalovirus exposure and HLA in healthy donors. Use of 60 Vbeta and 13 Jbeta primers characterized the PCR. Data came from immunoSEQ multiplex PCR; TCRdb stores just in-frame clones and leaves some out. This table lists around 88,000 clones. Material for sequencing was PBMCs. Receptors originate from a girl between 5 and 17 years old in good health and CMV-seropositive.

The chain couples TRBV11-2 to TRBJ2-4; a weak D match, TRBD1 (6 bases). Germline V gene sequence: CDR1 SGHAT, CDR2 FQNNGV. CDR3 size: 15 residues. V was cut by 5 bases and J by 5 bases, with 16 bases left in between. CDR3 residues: CASSRQVLAQNIQYF. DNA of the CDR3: TGTGCCAGCAGCAGACAGGTTCTTGCCCAAAACATTCAGTACTTC.

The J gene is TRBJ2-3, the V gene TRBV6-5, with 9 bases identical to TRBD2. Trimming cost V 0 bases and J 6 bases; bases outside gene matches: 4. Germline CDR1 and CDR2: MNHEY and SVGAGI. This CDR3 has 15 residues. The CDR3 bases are TGTGCCAGCAGTTACTCGGCCCTAGCGGGGGATACGCAGTATTTT. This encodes CASSYSALAGDTQYF.

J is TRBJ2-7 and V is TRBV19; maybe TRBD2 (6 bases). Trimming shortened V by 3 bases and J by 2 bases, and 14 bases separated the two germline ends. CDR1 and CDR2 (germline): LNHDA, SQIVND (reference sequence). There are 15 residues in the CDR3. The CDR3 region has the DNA TGTGCCAGTAGTATTGTCGGGGGTCGAACCTACGAGCAGTACTTC. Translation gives CASSIVGGRTYEQYF.

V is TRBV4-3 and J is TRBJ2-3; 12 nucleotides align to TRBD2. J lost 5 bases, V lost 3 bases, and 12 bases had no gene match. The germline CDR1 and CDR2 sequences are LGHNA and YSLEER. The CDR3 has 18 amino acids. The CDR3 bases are TGCGCCAGCAGCCAGGGGCCTAGCGGGGGGGAGGGTGTAGATACGCAGTATTTT. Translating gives CASSQGPSGGEGVDTQYF.

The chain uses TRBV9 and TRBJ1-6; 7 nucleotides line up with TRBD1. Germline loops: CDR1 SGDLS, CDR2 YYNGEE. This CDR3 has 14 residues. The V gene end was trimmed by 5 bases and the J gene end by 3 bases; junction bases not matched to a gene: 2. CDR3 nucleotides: TGTGCCAGCAGGGCAGGGGGCTATAATTCACCCCTCCACTTT. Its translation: CASRAGGYNSPLHF.